This entry is about one TCR beta chain. Assignment of participants to cohorts was predicated upon participant-reported clinical history. The data derive from a study of blood T cell repertoires in COVID-19. At the level of the study: Sources were T cells, B-cell-depleted T cells, or PBMCs; the material itself was cDNA or gDNA.

CDR3 length: 17 residues. Germline assignment: CDR1 LGHNA and CDR2 YNFKEQ. V was clipped by 0 bases and J by 4 bases, with 16 bases between them. In the original analysis: Nucleated cell counts were estimated from reference gene primer amplification. Some clones are missing from TCRdb's copy, which holds only in-frame ones; the method was immunoSEQ multiplex PCR. The D gene and trimming were derived from the DNA, and the V and J assignments and clone size from that table. The profile shows fewer than 400,000 clones, under 90% of them singletons. The chain is built from TRBV4-2 and TRBJ2-1, with D possibly being TRBD2 (6 bases). The clonotype was recovered from a woman in her 30s who had recovered from COVID-19. What was sequenced was PBMCs or T cells enriched from blood (not recorded which). CDR3 sequence (DNA): TGTGCCAGCAGCCAAGACCCCCAGACTAGTCGGTACAATGAGCAGTTCTTC. Its protein is CASSQDPQTSRYNEQFF.